The clone carrying this T cell receptor beta chain was counted only a few times. The antigen remains unidentified. The time point is: persistent/refractory GD, antithyroid drugs over 5 years with positive TRAb. PBMC-extracted RNA yielded the TCR library. This entry belongs to a study of regulatory T cells in long-lasting Graves disease. Study-wide points: TRBV28 was favored in persistent disease, as were TRBJ1-2 and TRBJ2-5. For persistent Graves' patients, TCR diversity was lower than for newly diagnosed ones.

The CDR3 is made up of 13 amino acids. Germline CDR1 is SQVTM and CDR2 is ANQGSEA. With V trimmed by 6 bases and J by 2 bases, 6 bases remained unmatched. Investigators prepared the TCR beta libraries by applying iRepertoire HTBI primers and Arm-PCR of CDR3 regions. Per the study methods: Identified across the samples were 50 to 70 TRBV segments and about 15 TRBJ segments. TCRdb analysed the multiplex PCR reads with MiXCR anew, one entry per CDR3 protein. The V and J calls reflect TCRdb's pipeline rather than the authors' work. The sample contains roughly 400,000 distinct CDR3 sequences, around 20% of which appear only once.

The origin of this receptor is a female donor with Graves disease. Sample: peripheral blood mononuclear cells (PBMCs), taken when the disease was refractory, from a patient treated with antithyroid drugs. This chain joins TRBV29-1 and TRBJ2-5; 7 positions match TRBD1. The CDR3 region has the DNA TGCAGCGTCGATACGGGACAGCAAGAGACCCAGTACTTC. As protein: CSVDTGQQETQYF. Supplemented by reference TRBV29-1 and TRBJ2-5, the full variable domain reads SAVISQKPSRDICQRGTSLTIQCQVDSQVTMMFWYRQQPGQSLTLIATANQGSEATYESGFVIDKFPISRPNLTFSTLTVSNMSPEDSSIYLCSVDTGQQETQYFGPGTRLLVL.